The 8 T cell receptor beta chains below were found in one sample sequenced in a study of cytomegalovirus exposure and HLA in healthy donors. The method was immunoSEQ multiplex PCR; TCRdb's version includes in-frame clones alone and lacks a portion of them. Among approximately 240,000 clones listed, around nine tenths were seen once. The specimen sequenced was PBMCs. All receptors come from a woman between 18 and 29 years old in good health and CMV-seronegative.

This chain uses TRBV6-8 with TRBJ2-7; TRBD2 agrees at 15 bases. Germline lookup yields CDR1 MNHGY and CDR2 SAAAGT. V shed 6 bases and J 1 base; nucleotides not matched to a gene: 7. The CDR3 extends over 17 amino acids. In DNA form, the CDR3 reads TGTGCCAGCAGGTATGGACTAGCGGGAGGGCTGTCCTACGAGCAGTACTTC. Translated: CASRYGLAGGLSYEQYF.

The chain joins TRBV4-1 to TRBJ2-1, with 7 bases aligning to TRBD1. This CDR3 is built from 15 residues. Germline assignment: CDR1 MGHRA and CDR2 YSYEKL. V shed 1 base, J shed 0 bases, and the junction held 0 bases outside the gene matches. CDR3 region: CASSQGDSSYNEQFF. CDR3 coding DNA: TGCGCCAGCAGCCAAGGGGACAGCTCCTACAATGAGCAGTTCTTC.

This chain connects TRBV6-1 to TRBJ2-2; TRBD2 agrees at 12 bases. The CDR3 contains 16 residues. Per germline, CDR1 MNHNS and CDR2 SASEGT. The V segment lost 4 bases and the J segment 6 bases; nucleotides outside the gene matches: 6. In nucleotides, the CDR3 is TGTGCCAGCAGTGGACTAGCGGGAGTAGGTTCCGGGGAGCTGTTTTTT. Protein product: CASSGLAGVGSGELFF.

The chain is built from TRBV18 and TRBJ2-5; D not certain. The V end lost 5 bases, the J end lost 2 bases, and 9 bases lay between the germline ends. This CDR3 has 13 amino acids. Per germline, CDR1 KGHSH and CDR2 LQKENI. As DNA, the CDR3 is TGTGCCAGCTCAAACGCGTTACAAGAGACCCAGTACTTC. This gives the protein CASSNALQETQYF.

This clone appeared many times. Distinct nucleotide sequences in the sample also encode this CDR3. The chain carries TRBV9 and TRBJ1-6; D unclear. The length of the CDR3 is 14 residues. The germline V and J ends were trimmed by 2 bases and 0 bases, with 3 bases remaining between them. CDR1 and CDR2 (germline): SGDLS, YYNGEE. The CDR3: CASSVSSYNSPLHF. The CDR3 coding sequence is TGTGCCAGCAGCGTTAGCTCCTATAATTCACCCCTCCACTTT.

The chain joins TRBV5-1 to TRBJ1-3; 8 bases map to TRBD1. The V gene end was trimmed by 4 bases and the J gene end by 4 bases; junction bases not matched to a gene: 7. Per the germline V gene, CDR1 is SGHRS and CDR2 is YFSETQ. CDR3 length equals 15 residues. CDR3 in DNA: TGCGCCAGCAGCCTGACAGGGGAACCAGGAAACACCATATATTTT. Its translation: CASSLTGEPGNTIYF.

This chain joins TRBV5-1 and TRBJ2-5, with D maybe TRBD2 (6 bases). Per the germline V gene, CDR1 is SGHRS and CDR2 is YFSETQ. There are 15 residues in the CDR3. The V end lost 0 bases, the J end lost 2 bases, and 11 bases lay between the germline ends. The CDR3 loop reads CASSLAVGRQETQYF. In DNA, the CDR3 is TGCGCCAGCAGCTTGGCCGTCGGGAGACAAGAGACCCAGTACTTC.

CDR3: CASSPEQGLNEKLFF. In nucleotides, the CDR3 is TGTGCCAGCAGCCCTGAACAGGGCCTTAATGAAAAACTGTTTTTT. The rearrangement links TRBV4-2 to TRBJ1-4; tentatively, D is TRBD1 (6 bases). The CDR3 loop spans 15 amino acids. Germline values: CDR1 LGHNA, CDR2 YNFKEQ. Between the trimmed V and J ends, which lost 4 bases and 4 bases, there was a span of 13 bases.